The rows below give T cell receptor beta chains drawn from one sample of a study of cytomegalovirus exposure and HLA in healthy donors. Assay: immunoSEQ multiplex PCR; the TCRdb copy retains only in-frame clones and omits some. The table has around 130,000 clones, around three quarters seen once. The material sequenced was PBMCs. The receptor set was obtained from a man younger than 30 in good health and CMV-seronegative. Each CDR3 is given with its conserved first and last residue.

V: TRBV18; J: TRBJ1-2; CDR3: CASSPPSGENYGYTF
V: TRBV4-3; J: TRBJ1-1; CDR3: CASSLTPGTGYAFF
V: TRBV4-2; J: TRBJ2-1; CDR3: CASSRHAAGQGKSDVEQFF
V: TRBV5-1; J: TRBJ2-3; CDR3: CASRKQRLGSSTDTQYF
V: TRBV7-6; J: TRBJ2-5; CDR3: CASSASVGETQYF
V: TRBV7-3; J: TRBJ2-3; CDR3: CASSRGGGGTDTQYF
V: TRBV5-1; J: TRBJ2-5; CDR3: CASSPAMTGLPQETQYF
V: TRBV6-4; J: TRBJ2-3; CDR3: CASSDSTSGSYTQYF
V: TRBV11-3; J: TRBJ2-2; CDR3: CASSLDLERETTNTGELFF
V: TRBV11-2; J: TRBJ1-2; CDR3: CASSSLLKPTGPYTF